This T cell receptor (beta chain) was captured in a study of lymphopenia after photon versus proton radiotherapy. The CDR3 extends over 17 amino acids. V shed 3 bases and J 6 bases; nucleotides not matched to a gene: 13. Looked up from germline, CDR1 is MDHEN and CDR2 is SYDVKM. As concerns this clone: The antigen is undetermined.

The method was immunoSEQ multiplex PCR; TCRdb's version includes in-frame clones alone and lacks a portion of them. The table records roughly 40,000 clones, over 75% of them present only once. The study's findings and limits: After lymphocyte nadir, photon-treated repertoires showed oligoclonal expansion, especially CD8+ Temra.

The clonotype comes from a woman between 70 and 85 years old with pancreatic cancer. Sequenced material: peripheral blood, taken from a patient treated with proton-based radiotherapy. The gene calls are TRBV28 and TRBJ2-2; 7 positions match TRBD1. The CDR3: CASSFTQRVGTAGELFF. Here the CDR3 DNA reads TGTGCCAGCAGTTTTACCCAAAGAGTAGGGACAGCCGGGGAGCTGTTTTTT.